The present TCR beta chain was sequenced within a study of T-cell reconstitution after alpha-beta-depleted transplantation in children. As it was prepared, the TCRbeta library received unique molecular identifiers. TCRdb itself ran the PCR reads through MiXCR, one entry per CDR3 protein. The sample comprises almost 600,000 distinct CDR3 sequences, about a quarter of which are singletons, and 30% to 40% rests with the top ten. This clonotype was detected only a few times. V gave up 0 bases and J gave up 5 bases; unmatched junction bases: 7. The CDR3 is 17 residues long. Germline V gene data show CDR1 as SGHVS and CDR2 as FQNEAQ.

The chain carries TRBV7-8 and TRBJ2-2; 9 bases agree with TRBD2. This specimen consisted of PBMCs, obtained before TCRalphabeta/CD19-depleted stem cell transplant. The clonotype originates from a boy in the first two years of life with Wiskott-Aldrich syndrome, due to receive a stem cell transplant. In DNA, the CDR3 is TGTGCCAGCAGCTTAGCGCGCGGGAGGGCCAGGACCGGGGAGCTGTTTTTT. Its translation: CASSLARGRARTGELFF.